A single sample gave rise to the 20 T cell receptor beta chains below, sequenced in a study of CD8+CD57+ T cells in acquired aplastic anemia. TCR beta VDJ and CDR3 profiling used genomic DNA as template. One entry per CDR3 protein, called by TCRdb with MiXCR from the reads. The data hold approximately 160,000 distinct CDR3 sequences, with approximately 43% observed a single time. The sample consisted of sorted CD4+, CD8+, or CD8+CD57+ T cells (not recorded which) from PBMCs. The receptors here all came from a human donor in good health.

This clonotype was counted only a few times. V is TRBV29-1 and J is TRBJ1-3; D is undetermined. V shed 5 bases and J shed 0 bases, with 8 bases lying between them. The germline V gene has CDR1 SQVTM and CDR2 ANQGSEA. The CDR3 has 13 amino acids. CDR3: CSVFFNSGNTIYF. Written as DNA, the CDR3 is TGCAGCGTTTTCTTTAACTCTGGAAACACCATATATTTT.

This clonotype turned up a few times. This chain connects TRBV24-1 to TRBJ1-1; D uncertain. The CDR3 spans 11 residues. The V end lost 5 bases, the J end lost 7 bases, and 7 bases lay between the germline ends. Germline V lookup: CDR1 KGHDR, CDR2 SFDVKD. CDR3 region: CATSVQNEAFF. CDR3 coding DNA: TGTGCCACCAGTGTTCAAAATGAAGCTTTCTTT.

The table lists this clonotype with many counts. The rearrangement uses TRBV5-1 and TRBJ2-1, with D tentatively TRBD1 or TRBD2 (6 bases each). Trimming left V 9 bases short and J 5 bases short, with 21 bases between. The length of the CDR3 is 15 residues. CDR1 and CDR2 (germline): SGHRS, YFSETQ. CDR3 DNA: TGCGCCACCACGGCCCGCGGGACACCGGACAATGAGCAGTTCTTC. It encodes CATTARGTPDNEQFF.

This clonotype has only a few counts. This chain links TRBV2 with TRBJ2-7; D call uncertain. This CDR3 spans 10 amino acids. Germline V gene data show CDR1 as SNHLY and CDR2 as FYNNEI. The ends were cut back, 8 bases at V and 2 bases at J, with 4 bases in the middle. The CDR3 loop is CASVAYEQYF. DNA of the CDR3: TGTGCCAGCGTGGCCTACGAGCAGTACTTC.

This clonotype was detected ten times or more. Here the CDR3 reads CASSIATNTGELFF. CDR3 nucleotides: TGTGCCAGTAGTATTGCCACAAACACCGGGGAGCTGTTTTTT. V is TRBV19 and J is TRBJ2-2; D is unclear. The CDR3 loop spans 14 amino acids. Germline CDR1 LNHDA, CDR2 SQIVND (reference sequence). Deletions cut 3 bases from V and 2 bases from J, with 7 bases between. The full variable domain, in which reference TRBV19 and TRBJ2-2 provide the parts outside the CDR3, is DGGITQSPKYLFRKEGQNVTLSCEQNLNHDAMYWYRQDPGQGLRLIYYSQIVNDFQKGDIAEGYSVSREKKESFPLTVTSAQKNPTAFYLCASSIATNTGELFFGEGSRLTVL.

This clonotype was seen a few times. A much larger clonotype is one base distant, so this may be a read error. CDR3 bases: TGTGCCAGCAGCTTGTACGTGAGCACTGAAGCTTTCTTT. This gives the protein CASSLYVSTEAFF. V and J are TRBV5-6 and TRBJ1-1; D uncertain. V was shortened by 1 base and J by 4 bases, with 8 bases between the two germline ends. Germline loops: CDR1 SGHDT, CDR2 YYEEEE. The CDR3 totals 13 residues. Complete variable domain (other parts from reference TRBV5-6 and TRBJ1-1): DAGVTQSPTHLIKTRGQQVTLRCSPKSGHDTVSWYQQALGQGPQFIFQYYEEEERQRGNFPDRFSGHQFPNYSSELNVNALLLGDSALYLCASSLYVSTEAFFGQGTRLTVV.

The V call is TRBV7-9, the J call TRBJ1-6; no reliable D call. Germline V gives CDR1 SEHNR, CDR2 FQNEAQ (reference sequence). The CDR3 runs to 11 residues. V was cut by 8 bases and J by 11 bases, with 10 bases left in between. For the CDR3, the DNA is TGTGCCAGCGGGGAGGCACCACCCCTCCACTTT. It translates to CASGEAPPLHF.

This clonotype occurred many times. The junction departs from the called germline gene at one end, perhaps through a read error. V usage is TRBV7-7 and J usage is TRBJ2-1; the D is unclear. CDR3 size: 15 residues. CDR1 is SSHAT and CDR2 is FNYEAQ in the germline V gene (reference sequence). The CDR3 nucleotides read TGTGCTAGCAGCTTCAGGCTAGTTGGGGTGGATGAGCAGTTCTTC. Amino acid sequence: CASSFRLVGVDEQFF.

This clonotype came up a few times. The chain carries TRBV19 and TRBJ2-7; a weak D match, TRBD1 (5 bases). V lost 5 bases, J lost 5 bases, and 13 bases lay in between. Germline CDR1 reads LNHDA; CDR2 reads SQIVND (reference sequence). The CDR3 is made up of 13 amino acids. CDR3 sequence reads: CASSARQGNEQYF. The DNA of the CDR3 is TGTGCCAGTAGTGCACGGCAGGGAAACGAGCAGTACTTC.

This clonotype was observed at least ten times. This chain joins TRBV20-1 and TRBJ2-7, with TRBD2 matching 10 bases. Germline CDR1 reads DFQATT; CDR2 reads SNEGSKA (reference sequence). The CDR3 extends over 15 amino acids. J lost 0 bases, V lost 6 bases, and 8 bases had no gene match. CDR3 DNA: TGCAGTGCAATCAAGCGGGGGGGGAGCTCCTACGAGCAGTACTTC. This encodes CSAIKRGGSSYEQYF.

This clonotype was counted only a few times. Given a much more abundant clone one base away, this may be a read error. The chain links TRBV10-3 to TRBJ2-1; D is unresolved. Germline V gene data show CDR1 as ENHRY and CDR2 as SYGVKD. This CDR3 comprises 16 residues. Here the CDR3 reads CAISDHRAEVYNERFF. The CDR3 DNA reads as TGTGCCATCAGTGACCACCGGGCCGAAGTCTACAATGAGCGGTTCTTC.

The sample holds many counts of this clonotype. V and J are TRBV6-5 and TRBJ2-7; D is possibly TRBD2 (7 bases). There are 11 residues in the CDR3. Germline CDR1 is MNHEY and CDR2 is SVGAGI. V lost 2 bases and J lost 11, with 10 bases in between. In nucleotides, the CDR3 is TGTGCCAGCAGTTACGGGGGGGCGGAGTACTTC. Translated, it gives CASSYGGAEYF.

V usage is TRBV6-1 and J usage is TRBJ1-3; D is undetermined. The CDR3 consists of 17 residues. Germline-derived CDR1 and CDR2 are MNHNS and SASEGT. Trimming removed 6 bases from V and 0 bases from J, with 18 bases in between. CDR3 amino acids: CASRPIWAKSSGNTIYF. In DNA form, the CDR3 reads TGTGCCAGCAGGCCCATATGGGCCAAGAGCTCTGGAAACACCATATATTTT.

The J gene is TRBJ2-1, the V gene TRBV10-1; 12 bases are a match to TRBD2. V gave up 8 bases and J gave up 7 bases; unmatched junction bases: 15. This CDR3 is built from 17 residues. Per the germline V gene, CDR1 is WNHNN and CDR2 is SYGVQD (reference sequence). In DNA, the CDR3 is TGCGCCAGCGTGACTAGCGGGAGATGGTTTTCGGGGAATGAGCAGTTCTTC. Encoded protein: CASVTSGRWFSGNEQFF.

The chain links TRBV10-1 to TRBJ1-6; 9 bases fit TRBD1. The trim removed 8 bases at V and 10 bases at J, leaving 6 bases unmatched. Germline V gives CDR1 WNHNN, CDR2 SYGVQD (reference sequence). The CDR3 loop spans 13 amino acids. For the CDR3, the DNA is TGCGCCAGCTGGGACAGGGTGGCCTCACCCCTCCACTTT. This codes for CASWDRVASPLHF.

As for this clonotype: A much larger clone lies one base from this, so it may be a read error. The chain uses TRBV12-3 or TRBV12-4 and TRBJ1-5; 10 positions match TRBD1. The CDR3 length is 15 residues. Losses at the gene ends were 8 bases for V and 5 bases for J; bases not matched to a gene: 9. In nucleotides, the CDR3 is TGTGCCAGCGGTGTCGCCGGGACAGGGGATCAGCCCCAGCATTTT. As protein: CASGVAGTGDQPQHF.

This clonotype has ten or more counts. This sequence joins TRBV7-6 and TRBJ2-7; 9 bases line up with TRBD2. This CDR3 contains 14 residues. V was clipped by 8 bases and J by 6 bases; unmatched bases: 11. Germline lookup yields CDR1 SGHVS and CDR2 FNYEAQ. The CDR3 loop reads CASAGAGGNGEQYF. Written as DNA, the CDR3 is TGTGCCAGCGCTGGCGCGGGAGGGAACGGCGAGCAGTACTTC. Drawing the rest from reference TRBV7-6 and TRBJ2-7, the complete variable domain is GAGVSQSPRYKVTKRGQDVALRCDPISGHVSLYWYRQALGQGPEFLTYFNYEAQQDKSGLPNDRFSAERPEGSISTLTIQRTEQRDSAMYRCASAGAGGNGEQYFGPGTRLTVT.

This clonotype was seen ten or more times. V usage is TRBV7-8 and J usage is TRBJ2-2; 9 bases agree with TRBD2. From germline, CDR1 is SGHVS and CDR2 FQNEAQ. The CDR3 sequence is 15 residues long. Trimming at V came to 4 bases and at J to 5 bases, leaving 5 bases not matched to a gene. CDR3 DNA sequence: TGTGCCAGCAGCTCGCGGGGGGGCCGGACCGGGGAGCTGTTTTTT. Translated, it gives CASSSRGGRTGELFF.

With regard to this clonotype: A much larger clone lies a single base off, so this may be a read error. This chain connects TRBV20-1 to TRBJ1-1, with D possibly being TRBD1 (6 bases). V was pared by 6 bases and J by 1 base, with 9 bases between. Germline V gene sequence: CDR1 DFQATT, CDR2 SNEGSKA (reference sequence). This CDR3 region has 12 residues. The CDR3 bases are TGCAGTGCGTCCAGGGGGAACACTGAAGCTTTCTTT. Protein product: CSASRGNTEAFF.

The count of this clonotype is one. The chain combines TRBV10-3 with TRBJ2-5; 7 nucleotides line up with TRBD1. The CDR3 length is 15 residues. After removal of 4 bases from V and 2 bases from J, the junction contained 7 bases not matched to a gene. Per the germline V gene, CDR1 is ENHRY and CDR2 is SYGVKD. The CDR3 DNA sequence: TGTGCCATCAGTGCGGGACAGACAGGACAAGAGACCCAGTACTTC. This codes for CAISAGQTGQETQYF.